The source of this T cell receptor beta chain is a study of blood T cell repertoires in COVID-19. About the research overall: The United States, Italy and Spain were the sources of the acute and convalescent COVID-19 samples. Sample material is recorded as cDNA or gDNA derived from T cells, B-cell-depleted T cells, or PBMCs.

The authors' processing: Amplification of reference gene primers provided the estimated nucleated cell counts. Profiling relied on immunoSEQ multiplex PCR, and the TCRdb table lists in-frame clones only, not all of them. Clone size and the V and J calls come from that table; the DNA yielded D and trimming. The sample lists roughly 80,000 clones, roughly 89% seen once, with roughly 3.5% in the top ten. The count of this clone is one. V was cut by 2 bases and J by 2 bases, with 10 bases left in between. The CDR3 is 15 amino acids. The germline gives CDR1 MGHRA, CDR2 YSYEKL. The clonotype originates from a man aged 50 or older with acute or convalescent COVID-19. Sequenced sample: peripheral blood. The V and J genes are TRBV4-1 and TRBJ1-3; D remains ambiguous. The CDR3 coding sequence is TGCGCCAGCAGCCAACGGACTGGGGCTGGAAACACCATATATTTT. Protein product: CASSQRTGAGNTIYF.